This is a list of T cell receptor beta chains from one sample in a study of shared clonotypes between healthy human individuals. Sequencing used immunoSEQ multiplex PCR; TCRdb keeps in-frame clones, though not all of them. The sample has roughly 500,000 clones; around 79% are singletons. Sequenced sample: PBMCs. The receptors were sampled from a woman between 40 and 50 years old in good health. Some clones in this sample may be carry-over from other donors' samples. CDR3s include the opening cysteine and the closing phenylalanine or tryptophan. D genes are given only for firm matches.

d_call: TRBD2
j_call: TRBJ2-1
v_call: TRBV29-1
cdr3_aa: CSVARTAGVQGEQFF
cdr3_nt: TGCAGCGTTGCAAGGACAGCGGGAGTTCAAGGTGAGCAGTTCTTC

d_call: .
j_call: TRBJ1-5
v_call: TRBV27
cdr3_aa: CASSDRDQPQHF
cdr3_nt: TGTGCCAGCAGTGACAGAGATCAGCCCCAGCATTTT

d_call: .
j_call: TRBJ2-5
v_call: TRBV27
cdr3_aa: CASKPRQSKTQYF
cdr3_nt: TGTGCCAGCAAGCCCCGACAGTCAAAGACCCAGTACTTC

d_call: .
j_call: TRBJ2-1
v_call: TRBV4-2
cdr3_aa: CASSLDGEAYNEQFF
cdr3_nt: TGTGCCAGCAGCTTGGACGGGGAAGCCTACAATGAGCAGTTCTTC

d_call: .
j_call: TRBJ1-2
v_call: TRBV19
cdr3_aa: CASSPHTGTDYGYTF
cdr3_nt: TGTGCCAGTAGTCCCCACACCGGGACGGACTATGGCTACACCTTC

d_call: .
j_call: TRBJ2-7
v_call: TRBV19
cdr3_aa: CASSIGTGVFSYEQYF
cdr3_nt: TGTGCCAGTAGTATCGGGACGGGAGTTTTCTCCTACGAGCAGTACTTC

d_call: TRBD1
j_call: TRBJ2-1
v_call: TRBV19
cdr3_aa: CASSPGQNYNEQFF
cdr3_nt: TGTGCCAGTAGCCCGGGACAGAACTACAATGAGCAGTTCTTC

d_call: TRBD1
j_call: TRBJ2-2
v_call: TRBV28
cdr3_aa: CATTGGNTGELFF
cdr3_nt: TGTGCCACAACAGGGGGGAACACCGGGGAGCTGTTTTTT

d_call: .
j_call: TRBJ2-5
v_call: TRBV30
cdr3_aa: CAWSTWGPGGQETQYF
cdr3_nt: TGTGCCTGGAGTACCTGGGGGCCGGGGGGCCAAGAGACCCAGTACTTC

d_call: TRBD2
j_call: TRBJ2-1
v_call: TRBV6-5
cdr3_aa: CASRGTSPYNEQFF
cdr3_nt: TGTGCCAGCAGGGGGACTAGCCCCTACAATGAGCAGTTCTTC

d_call: .
j_call: TRBJ2-3
v_call: TRBV30
cdr3_aa: CAWSVQGGDTQYF
cdr3_nt: TGTGCCTGGAGTGTGCAGGGCGGAGATACGCAGTATTTT

d_call: .
j_call: TRBJ1-1
v_call: TRBV15
cdr3_aa: CATSRDTTNTEAFF
cdr3_nt: TGTGCCACCAGCAGAGATACCACGAACACTGAAGCTTTCTTT

d_call: .
j_call: TRBJ2-2
v_call: TRBV10-2
cdr3_aa: CASRGEWSTGELFF
cdr3_nt: TGCGCCAGCAGGGGGGAGTGGAGCACCGGGGAGCTGTTTTTT

d_call: .
j_call: TRBJ1-2
v_call: TRBV19
cdr3_aa: CASSIQGSFYGYTF
cdr3_nt: TGTGCCAGTAGTATACAGGGGTCTTTCTATGGCTACACCTTC

d_call: TRBD2
j_call: TRBJ2-7
v_call: TRBV30
cdr3_aa: CAWSSGKLKYF
cdr3_nt: TGTGCCTGGAGTAGCGGGAAGCTAAAGTACTTC